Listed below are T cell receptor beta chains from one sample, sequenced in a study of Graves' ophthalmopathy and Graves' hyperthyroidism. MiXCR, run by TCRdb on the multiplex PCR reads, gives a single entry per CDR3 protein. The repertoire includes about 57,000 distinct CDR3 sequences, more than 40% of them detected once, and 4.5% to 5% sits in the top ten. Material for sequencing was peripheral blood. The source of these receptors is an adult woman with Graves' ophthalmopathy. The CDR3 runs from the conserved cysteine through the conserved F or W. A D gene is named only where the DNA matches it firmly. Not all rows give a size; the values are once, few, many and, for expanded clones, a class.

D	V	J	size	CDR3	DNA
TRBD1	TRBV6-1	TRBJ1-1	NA	CASSNGQENTEAFF	TGTGCCAGCAGTAATGGACAGGAGAACACTGAAGCTTTCTTT
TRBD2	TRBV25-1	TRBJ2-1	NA	CASSGLIGLAGDNEQFF	TGTGCCAGCAGTGGCCTGATAGGACTAGCGGGAGACAATGAGCAGTTCTTC
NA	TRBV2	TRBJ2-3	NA	CASGQDKGRTETDTQYF	TGTGCCAGCGGCCAAGATAAGGGGAGGACCGAGACAGATACGCAGTATTTT
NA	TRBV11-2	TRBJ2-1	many	CASSPRRWADLHEQFF	TGTGCCAGCAGCCCCCGGCGGTGGGCGGATCTCCATGAGCAGTTCTTC
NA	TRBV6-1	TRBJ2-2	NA	CASSEVGGELFF	TGTGCCAGCAGTGAAGTGGGCGGGGAGCTGTTTTTT
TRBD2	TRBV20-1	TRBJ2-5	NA	CSASQTSGETQYF	TGCAGTGCTAGCCAGACTAGCGGGGAGACCCAGTACTTC
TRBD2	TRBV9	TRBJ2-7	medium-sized	CASSGTSGSEQYF	TGTGCCAGCAGTGGGACTAGCGGCTCCGAGCAGTACTTC
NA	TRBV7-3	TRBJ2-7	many	CASSPGGEGAVQYF	TGTGCCAGCAGCCCGGGGGGGGAGGGGGCAGTGCAGTACTTC
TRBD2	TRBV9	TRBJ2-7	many	CASSVGTSGAYEQYF	TGTGCCAGCAGCGTGGGGACTAGCGGGGCCTACGAGCAGTACTTC
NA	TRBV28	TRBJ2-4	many	CASSLDWVQYF	TGTGCCAGCAGTTTAGATTGGGTTCAGTACTTC
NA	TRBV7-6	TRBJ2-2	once	CASSLGTAMNTGELFF	TGTGCCAGCAGCCTAGGGACGGCTATGAACACCGGGGAGCTGTTTTTT
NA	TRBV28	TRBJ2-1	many	CASSFEVNEQFF	TGTGCCAGCAGTTTTGAAGTCAATGAGCAGTTCTTC
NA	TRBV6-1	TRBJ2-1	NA	CASGDEPSSYNEQFF	TGTGCCAGCGGGGACGAGCCGAGCTCCTACAATGAGCAGTTCTTC
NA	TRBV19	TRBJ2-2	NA	CASSEFGELFF	TGTGCCAGTAGTGAGTTCGGGGAGCTGTTTTTT
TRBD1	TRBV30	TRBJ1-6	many	CAWSYRDRSSSPLHF	TGTGCCTGGAGCTACCGGGACAGGTCAAGTTCACCCCTCCACTTT
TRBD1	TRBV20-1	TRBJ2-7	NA	CSAPPQGATRYF	TGCAGTGCTCCCCCCCAGGGGGCGACGCGGTACTTC
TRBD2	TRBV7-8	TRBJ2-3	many	CASSSRLAGVADTQYF	TGTGCCAGCAGCTCCAGACTAGCGGGTGTCGCAGATACGCAGTATTTT
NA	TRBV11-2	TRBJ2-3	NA	CASSRGTVDTDTQYF	TGTGCCAGCAGCCGCGGGACAGTAGATACAGATACGCAGTATTTT
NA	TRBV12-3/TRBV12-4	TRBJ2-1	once	CASGMRGANEQFF	TGTGCCAGCGGCATGAGGGGTGCCAATGAGCAGTTCTTC
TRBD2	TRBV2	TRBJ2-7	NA	CASRPGLAGGYEQYF	TGTGCCAGCAGGCCGGGACTAGCGGGAGGGTACGAGCAGTACTTC
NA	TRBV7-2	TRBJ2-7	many	CASSLLSTASYEQYF	TGTGCCAGCAGCTTACTCTCGACAGCGAGCTACGAGCAGTACTTC
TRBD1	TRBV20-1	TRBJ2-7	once	CSAPGTGLHYEQYF	TGCAGTGCTCCCGGGACAGGGCTCCACTACGAGCAGTACTTC
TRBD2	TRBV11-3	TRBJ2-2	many	CASSYPLAGEGNTGELFF	TGTGCCAGCAGCTACCCACTAGCGGGAGAAGGGAACACCGGGGAGCTGTTTTTT
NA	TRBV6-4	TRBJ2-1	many	CASSPLDSSYNEQFF	TGTGCCAGCAGCCCCCTAGATAGCTCCTACAATGAGCAGTTCTTC
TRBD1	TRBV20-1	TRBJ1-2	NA	CSATGTGGYGYTF	TGCAGTGCCACAGGGACAGGGGGCTATGGCTACACCTTC
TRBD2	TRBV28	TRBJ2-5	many	CASSRVRLAGEQTQYF	TGTGCCAGCAGCCGTGTCCGACTAGCGGGAGAACAGACCCAGTACTTC
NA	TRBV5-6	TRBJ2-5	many	CASSFLTDQETQYF	TGTGCCAGCAGCTTCTTGACAGATCAAGAGACCCAGTACTTC